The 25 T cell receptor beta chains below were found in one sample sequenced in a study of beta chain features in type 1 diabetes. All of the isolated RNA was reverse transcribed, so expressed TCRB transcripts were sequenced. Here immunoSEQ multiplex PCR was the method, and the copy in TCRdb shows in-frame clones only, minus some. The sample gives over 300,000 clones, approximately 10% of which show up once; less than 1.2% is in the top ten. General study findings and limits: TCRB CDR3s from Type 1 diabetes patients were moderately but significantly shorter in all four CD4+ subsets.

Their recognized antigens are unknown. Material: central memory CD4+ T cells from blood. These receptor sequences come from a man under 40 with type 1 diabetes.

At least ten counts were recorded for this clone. CDR3 nucleotide sequence: TGCGCCAGCAGCCCTAGACAGATCGGAGAGACCCAGTACTTC. Its translation is CASSPRQIGETQYF. The chain joins TRBV5-1 to TRBJ2-5, with D perhaps matching TRBD1 (5 bases). Germline CDR1 reads SGHRS; CDR2 reads YFSETQ. Deletions cut 4 bases from V and 4 bases from J, with 14 bases between. The CDR3 consists of 14 residues.

Written as DNA, the CDR3 is TGCAGCGTTCTGGCATTCTACGAGCAGTACTTC. It specifies CSVLAFYEQYF. The rearrangement uses TRBV29-1 and TRBJ2-7; no clear D. Germline V lookup: CDR1 SQVTM, CDR2 ANQGSEA. This CDR3 spans 11 amino acids. V shed 5 bases and J shed 3 bases, with 8 bases lying between them.

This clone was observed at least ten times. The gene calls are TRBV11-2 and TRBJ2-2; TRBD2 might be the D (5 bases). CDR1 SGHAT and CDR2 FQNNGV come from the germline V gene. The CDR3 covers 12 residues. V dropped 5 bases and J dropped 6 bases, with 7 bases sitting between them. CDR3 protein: CASSLSAGELFF. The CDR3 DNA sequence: TGTGCCAGCAGCCTTAGCGCCGGGGAGCTGTTTTTT.

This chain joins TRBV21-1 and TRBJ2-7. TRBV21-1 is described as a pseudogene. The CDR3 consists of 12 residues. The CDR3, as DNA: TGTGCCAGCAGCTCGTTGGAATACGAGCAGTACTTC. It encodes CASSSLEYEQYF.

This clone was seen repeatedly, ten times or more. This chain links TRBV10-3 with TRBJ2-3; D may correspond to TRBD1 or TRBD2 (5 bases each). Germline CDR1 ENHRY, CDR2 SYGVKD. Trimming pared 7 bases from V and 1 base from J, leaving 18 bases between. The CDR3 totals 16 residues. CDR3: CAINKDRSGGTDTQYF. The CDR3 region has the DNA TGTGCCATCAACAAAGACAGATCCGGGGGCACAGATACGCAGTATTTT.

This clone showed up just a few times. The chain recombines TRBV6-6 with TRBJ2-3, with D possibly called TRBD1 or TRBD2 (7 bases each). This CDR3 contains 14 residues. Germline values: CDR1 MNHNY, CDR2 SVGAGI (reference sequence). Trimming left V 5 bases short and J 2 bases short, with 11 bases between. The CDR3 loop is CASSAGGVTDTQYF. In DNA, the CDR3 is TGTGCCAGCAGTGCAGGGGGGGTCACAGATACGCAGTATTTT.

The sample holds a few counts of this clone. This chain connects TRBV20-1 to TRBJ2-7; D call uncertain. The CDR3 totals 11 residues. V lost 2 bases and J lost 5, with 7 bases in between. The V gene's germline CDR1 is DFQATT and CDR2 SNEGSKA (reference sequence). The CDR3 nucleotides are TGCAGTGCTAGACTCAGCAACGAGCAGTACTTC. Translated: CSARLSNEQYF.

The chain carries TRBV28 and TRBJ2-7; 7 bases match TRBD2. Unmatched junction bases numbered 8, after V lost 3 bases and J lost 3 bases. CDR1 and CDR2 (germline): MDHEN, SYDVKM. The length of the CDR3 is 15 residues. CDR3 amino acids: CASSFSGGRGYEQYF. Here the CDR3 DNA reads TGTGCCAGCAGTTTTTCGGGGGGAAGAGGCTACGAGCAGTACTTC. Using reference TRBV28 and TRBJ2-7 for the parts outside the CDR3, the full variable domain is DVKVTQSSRYLVKRTGEKVFLECVQDMDHENMFWYRQDPGLGLRLIYFSYDVKMKEKGDIPEGYSVSREKKERFSLILESASTNQTSMYLCASSFSGGRGYEQYFGPGTRLTVT.

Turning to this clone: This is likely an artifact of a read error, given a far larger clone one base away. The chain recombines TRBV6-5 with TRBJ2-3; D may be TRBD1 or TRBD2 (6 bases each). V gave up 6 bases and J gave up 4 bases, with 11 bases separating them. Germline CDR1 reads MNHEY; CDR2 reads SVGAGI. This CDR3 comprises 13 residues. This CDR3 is CASRAGEADTQYF. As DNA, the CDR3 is TGTGCCAGCAGGGCAGGGGAGGCAGATACGCAGTATTTT.

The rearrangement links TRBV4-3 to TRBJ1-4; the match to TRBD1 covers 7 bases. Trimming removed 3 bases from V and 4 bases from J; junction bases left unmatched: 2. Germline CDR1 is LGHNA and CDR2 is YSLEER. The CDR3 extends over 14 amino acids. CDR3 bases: TGCGCCAGCAGCCAGGGACAGAGTAATGAAAAACTGTTTTTT. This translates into CASSQGQSNEKLFF.

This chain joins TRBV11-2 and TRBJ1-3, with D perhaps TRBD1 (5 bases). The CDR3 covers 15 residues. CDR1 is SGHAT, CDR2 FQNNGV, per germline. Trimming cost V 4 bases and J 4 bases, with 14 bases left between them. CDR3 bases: TGTGCCAGCAGCTCCAACCCAGGGATCGGAAACACCATATATTTT. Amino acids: CASSSNPGIGNTIYF. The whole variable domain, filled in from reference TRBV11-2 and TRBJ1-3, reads EAGVAQSPRYKIIEKRQSVAFWCNPISGHATLYWYQQILGQGPKLLIQFQNNGVVDDSQLPKDRFSAERLKGVDSTLKIQPAKLEDSAVYLCASSSNPGIGNTIYFGEGSWLTVV.

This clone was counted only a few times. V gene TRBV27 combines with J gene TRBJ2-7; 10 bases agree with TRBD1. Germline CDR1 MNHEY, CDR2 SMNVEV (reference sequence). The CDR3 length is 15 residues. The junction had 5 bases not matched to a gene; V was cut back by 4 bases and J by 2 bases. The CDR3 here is CASSWAGTGAYEQYF. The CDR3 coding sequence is TGTGCCAGCAGTTGGGCCGGGACAGGGGCCTACGAGCAGTACTTC.

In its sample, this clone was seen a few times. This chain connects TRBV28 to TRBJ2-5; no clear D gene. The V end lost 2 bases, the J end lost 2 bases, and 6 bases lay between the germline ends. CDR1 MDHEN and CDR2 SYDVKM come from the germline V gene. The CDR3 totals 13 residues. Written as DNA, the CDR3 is TGTGCCAGCAGTTTACCAGGACAAGAGACCCAGTACTTC. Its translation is CASSLPGQETQYF.

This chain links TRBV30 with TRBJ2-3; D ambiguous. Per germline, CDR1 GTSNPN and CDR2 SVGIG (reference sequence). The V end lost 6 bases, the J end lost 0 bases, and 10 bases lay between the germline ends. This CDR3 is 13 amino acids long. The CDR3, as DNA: TGTGCCTGTAGTCGGCTTAGCACAGATACGCAGTATTTT. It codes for CACSRLSTDTQYF.

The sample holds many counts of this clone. This chain's CDR3 is CASSPWTGGLDTQYF. The CDR3 nucleotides read TGTGCCAGCAGCCCCTGGACAGGGGGCTTGGATACGCAGTATTTT. J is TRBJ2-3 and V is TRBV5-4, with 11 bases aligning to TRBD1. The CDR3 spans 15 residues. The ends lost 4 bases at V and 6 bases at J; junction bases unmatched: 7. Germline V gene lookup returns CDR1 SGHNT and CDR2 YYREEE (reference sequence).

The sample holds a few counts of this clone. The CDR3 DNA is TGTGCCAGCAGCCCCCACCGAGGGGGGTCGGCCCAAGAGACCCAGTACTTC. It codes for CASSPHRGGSAQETQYF. The chain links TRBV7-2 to TRBJ2-5, with D perhaps being TRBD1 or TRBD2 (6 bases each). The CDR3 is 17 residues long. Germline assignment: CDR1 SGHTA and CDR2 FQGNSA. V dropped 5 bases and J dropped 1 base, with 20 bases sitting between them.

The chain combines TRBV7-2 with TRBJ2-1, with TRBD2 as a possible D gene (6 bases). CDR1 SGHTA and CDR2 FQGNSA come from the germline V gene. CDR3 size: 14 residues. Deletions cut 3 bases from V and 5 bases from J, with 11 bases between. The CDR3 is CASSFSGYDNEQFF. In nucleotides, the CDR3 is TGTGCCAGCAGCTTTAGCGGCTACGACAATGAGCAGTTCTTC. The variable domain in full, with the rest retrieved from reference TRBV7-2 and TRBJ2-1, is GAGVSQSPSNKVTEKGKDVELRCDPISGHTALYWYRQSLGQGLEFLIYFQGNSAPDKSGLPSDRFSAERTGGSVSTLTIQRTQQEDSAVYLCASSFSGYDNEQFFGPGTRLTVL.

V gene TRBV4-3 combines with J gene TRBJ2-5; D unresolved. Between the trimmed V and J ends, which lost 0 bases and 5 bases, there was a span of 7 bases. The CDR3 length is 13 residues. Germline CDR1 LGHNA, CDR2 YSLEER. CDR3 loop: CASSQDQWETQYF. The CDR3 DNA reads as TGCGCCAGCAGCCAAGATCAGTGGGAGACCCAGTACTTC.

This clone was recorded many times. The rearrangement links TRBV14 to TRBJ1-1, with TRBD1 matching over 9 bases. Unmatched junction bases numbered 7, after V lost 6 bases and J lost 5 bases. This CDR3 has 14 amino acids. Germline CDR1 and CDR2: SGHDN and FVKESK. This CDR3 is CASSIGQGSTEAFF. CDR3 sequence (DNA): TGTGCCAGCAGTATCGGACAGGGGAGTACTGAAGCTTTCTTT.

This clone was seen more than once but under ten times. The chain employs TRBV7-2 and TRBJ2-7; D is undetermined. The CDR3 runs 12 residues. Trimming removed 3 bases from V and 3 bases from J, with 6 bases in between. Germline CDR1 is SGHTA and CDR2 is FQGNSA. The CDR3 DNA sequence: TGTGCCAGCAGCTTGCATTTCTACGAGCAGTACTTC. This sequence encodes CASSLHFYEQYF.

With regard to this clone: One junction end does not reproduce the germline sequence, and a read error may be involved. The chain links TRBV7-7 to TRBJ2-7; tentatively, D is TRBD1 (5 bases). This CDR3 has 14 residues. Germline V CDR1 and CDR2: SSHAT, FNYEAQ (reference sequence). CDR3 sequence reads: CASSSLTDPSEQYF. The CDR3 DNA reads TGTGCTAGCAGCTCTTTGACAGATCCCTCCGAGCAGTACTTC.

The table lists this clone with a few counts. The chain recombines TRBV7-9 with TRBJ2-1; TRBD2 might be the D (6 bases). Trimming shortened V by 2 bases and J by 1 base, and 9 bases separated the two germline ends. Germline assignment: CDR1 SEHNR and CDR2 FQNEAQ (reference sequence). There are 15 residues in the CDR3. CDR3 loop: CASSLSGPSYNEQFF. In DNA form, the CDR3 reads TGTGCCAGCAGCTTAAGCGGGCCGTCCTACAATGAGCAGTTCTTC.

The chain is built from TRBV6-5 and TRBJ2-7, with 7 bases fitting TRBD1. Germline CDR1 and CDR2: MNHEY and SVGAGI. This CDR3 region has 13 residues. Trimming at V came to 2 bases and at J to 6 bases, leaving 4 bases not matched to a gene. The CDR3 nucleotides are TGTGCCAGCAGTTACGACAGGGTCCGCGAGCAGTACTTC. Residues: CASSYDRVREQYF.

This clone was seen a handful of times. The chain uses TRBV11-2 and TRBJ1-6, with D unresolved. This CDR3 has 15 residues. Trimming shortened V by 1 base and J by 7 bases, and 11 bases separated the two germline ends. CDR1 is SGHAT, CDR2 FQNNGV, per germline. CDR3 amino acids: CASSLVNGVNSPLHF. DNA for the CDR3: TGTGCCAGCAGCTTAGTGAACGGGGTAAATTCACCCCTCCACTTT.

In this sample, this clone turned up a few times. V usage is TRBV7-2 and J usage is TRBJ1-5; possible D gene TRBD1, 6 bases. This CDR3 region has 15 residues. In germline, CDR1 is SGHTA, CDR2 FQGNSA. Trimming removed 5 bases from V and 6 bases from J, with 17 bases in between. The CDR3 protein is CASSPTSGEGQPQHF. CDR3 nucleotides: TGTGCCAGCAGCCCAACATCAGGGGAGGGTCAGCCCCAGCATTTT. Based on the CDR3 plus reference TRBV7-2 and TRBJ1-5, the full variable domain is GAGVSQSPSNKVTEKGKDVELRCDPISGHTALYWYRQSLGQGLEFLIYFQGNSAPDKSGLPSDRFSAERTGGSVSTLTIQRTQQEDSAVYLCASSPTSGEGQPQHFGDGTRLSIL.